These T cell receptor beta chains were read from a single sample in a study of T cell changes during pregnancy in multiple sclerosis. The method was immunoSEQ multiplex PCR; TCRdb's version includes in-frame clones alone and lacks a portion of them. Of tens of thousands of clones detected, about nine tenths appear once; the ten largest clones hold approximately 2.2%. The material was peripheral blood, obtained in the first trimester of pregnancy. The receptors come from a female donor with multiple sclerosis, enrolled in a pregnancy study. Each CDR3 is given with its conserved first and last residue.

TRBV4-3	TRBJ1-4	CASSQQGNNEKLFF
TRBV2	TRBJ2-3	CASSEAWEGSDTQYF
TRBV7-8	TRBJ1-1	CASSLNREYEAFF
TRBV19	TRBJ2-7	CASSRDLTYEQYF
TRBV27	TRBJ1-1	CASSRSRGGLNTEAFF
TRBV11-2	TRBJ2-2	CASSSQGMAGELFF
TRBV27	TRBJ2-1	CASSSGLAYEQFF
TRBV4-1	TRBJ1-3	CASSQVRPLSGNTIYF
TRBV29-1	TRBJ1-3	CSVDRSGSGNTIYF
TRBV7-2	TRBJ2-5	CASSSGLAGGHSETQYF
TRBV19	TRBJ1-1	CASSSPTANTEAFF
TRBV6-4	TRBJ2-3	CASSETSGRSDTQYF
TRBV19	TRBJ2-2	CASRGGTGSYTGELFF
TRBV4-1	TRBJ1-6	CASSQSGTGVSPLHF
TRBV7-3	TRBJ2-2	CASSPKGGGVSGELFF
TRBV7-9	TRBJ2-1	CASSFSGTRENEQFF
TRBV9	TRBJ2-5	CASSPGTSGETQYF
TRBV15	TRBJ1-2	CATSRDQAYGYTF
TRBV5-1	TRBJ1-2	CASSLDSGNYGYTF
TRBV10-3	TRBJ2-3	CAISHPLAGAPDTQYF
TRBV28	TRBJ1-2	CASTGHNYGYTF
TRBV5-1	TRBJ2-7	CASSLNYEQYF
TRBV9	TRBJ2-3	CASSVGLAGGPTDTQYF
TRBV5-1	TRBJ2-1	CASGVAGRSYNEQFF
TRBV5-1	TRBJ2-7	CASSLGLAGNPNYEQYF
TRBV5-4	TRBJ2-2	CASSLSTANTGELFF
TRBV6-7	TRBJ1-1	CASTLTNRINRRTNTEAFF
TRBV4-2	TRBJ2-2	CASSQDISAQNTGELFF
TRBV2	TRBJ1-1	CASSRGQDHTEAFF
TRBV4-2	TRBJ2-7	CASSQETTGIPYEQYF
TRBV7-9	TRBJ1-2	CASSPSTGVGYTF
TRBV5-1	TRBJ2-1	CASSGLAGRSSYNEQFF
TRBV5-4	TRBJ2-1	CASTPMGLAGQGQFF
TRBV6-5	TRBJ2-1	CASSYAGESYNEQFF
TRBV4-3	TRBJ2-7	CASSQVRGQGADEQYF
TRBV5-4	TRBJ1-2	CASSLAEDRVNYGYTF